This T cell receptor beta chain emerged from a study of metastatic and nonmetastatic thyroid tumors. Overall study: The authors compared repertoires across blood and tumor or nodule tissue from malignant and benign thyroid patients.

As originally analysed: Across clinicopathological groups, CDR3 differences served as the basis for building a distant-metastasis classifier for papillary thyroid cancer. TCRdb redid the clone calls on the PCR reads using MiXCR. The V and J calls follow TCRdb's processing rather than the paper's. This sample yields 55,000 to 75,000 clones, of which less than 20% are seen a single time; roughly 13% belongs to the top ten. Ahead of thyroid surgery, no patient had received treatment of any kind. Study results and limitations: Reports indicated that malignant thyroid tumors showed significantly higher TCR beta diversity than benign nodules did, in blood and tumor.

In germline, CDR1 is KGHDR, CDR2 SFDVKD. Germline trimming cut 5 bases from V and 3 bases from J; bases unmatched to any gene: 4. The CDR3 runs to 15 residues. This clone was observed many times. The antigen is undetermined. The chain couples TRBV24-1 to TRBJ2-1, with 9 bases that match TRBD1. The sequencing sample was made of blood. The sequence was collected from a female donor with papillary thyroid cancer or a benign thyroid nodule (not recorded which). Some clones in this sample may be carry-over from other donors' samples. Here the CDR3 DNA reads TGTGCCACCAGTGTTGGGGACAGGGACTACAATGAGCAGTTCTTC. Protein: CATSVGDRDYNEQFF.